The 24 T cell receptor beta chains given below trace back to one sample, sequenced in a study of T-cell memory formation after mild COVID-19. One entry per CDR3 protein results from TCRdb running MiXCR on the 5' RACE reads. This table has over 350,000 distinct CDR3 sequences, about 17% appearing once. Sequences were obtained from PBMCs or a T cell subset sorted from them (not recorded which). The receptors come from a man aged 18 to 29 who had mild COVID-19 (a few samples of this study predate the infection). Cell type and time point are not known.

CDR3 loop: CSARDLLAGDLETQYF. CDR3 in DNA: TGCAGTGCTAGAGATCTCTTAGCGGGGGATTTGGAGACCCAGTACTTC. The chain combines TRBV20-1 with TRBJ2-5; 9 bases map to TRBD2. This CDR3 is built from 16 residues. In germline, CDR1 is DFQATT, CDR2 SNEGSKA (reference sequence). J gave up 5 bases and V 0 bases, and 10 bases lay outside the gene matches.

J is TRBJ1-5 and V is TRBV4-1; D ambiguous. Trimming cost V 4 bases and J 0 bases, with 10 bases left between them. The germline gives CDR1 MGHRA, CDR2 YSYEKL. This CDR3 spans 15 amino acids. The CDR3 nucleotides read TGCGCCAGCAGCCCGAGGCGTTATAGCAATCAGCCCCAGCATTTT. This sequence encodes CASSPRRYSNQPQHF.

A few counts support this clonotype. The J gene is TRBJ1-4, the V gene TRBV11-2; no firm D call. Germline V gene sequence: CDR1 SGHAT, CDR2 FQNNGV. The CDR3 extends over 13 amino acids. V was cut by 1 base and J by 8 bases, with 8 bases left in between. CDR3 amino acids: CASSLAQDEKLFF. CDR3 nucleotide sequence: TGTGCCAGCAGCTTAGCCCAGGACGAAAAACTGTTTTTT.

The chain carries TRBV10-3 and TRBJ2-7; D is unresolved. V was trimmed by 8 bases and J by 0 bases, leaving 17 bases between them. Germline assignment: CDR1 ENHRY and CDR2 SYGVKD. The CDR3 spans 15 residues. The CDR3 sequence: CAIRNFPPASYEQYF. The DNA of the CDR3 is TGTGCCATCCGAAACTTCCCGCCGGCCTCCTACGAGCAGTACTTC.

DNA for the CDR3: TGTGCCAGCAACCGCGGTCTCCGCACAGATACGCAGTATTTT. It yields the protein CASNRGLRTDTQYF. The chain carries TRBV6-2 or TRBV6-3 and TRBJ2-3, with D unclear. Trimming stripped 7 bases from V and 1 base from J, with 12 bases between. The CDR3 has 14 amino acids. Per germline, CDR1 MNHEY and CDR2 SVGEGT.

This clonotype has a count of ten or more. The J gene is TRBJ2-5, the V gene TRBV5-1, with 7 bases matching TRBD2. V lost 4 bases and J lost 6; bases outside the gene matches: 18. The CDR3 covers 17 residues. The germline V gene encodes CDR1 SGHRS and CDR2 YFSETQ. The CDR3 reads CASSDGVLAQALKTQYF. The CDR3 nucleotides are TGCGCCAGCAGCGACGGAGTACTAGCGCAAGCCCTTAAGACCCAGTACTTC. Based on the CDR3 plus reference TRBV5-1 and TRBJ2-5, the full variable domain is KAGVTQTPRYLIKTRGQQVTLSCSPISGHRSVSWYQQTPGQGLQFLFEYFSETQRNKGNFPGRFSGRQFSNSRSEMNVSTLELGDSALYLCASSDGVLAQALKTQYFGPGTRLLVL.

This sequence joins TRBV20-1 and TRBJ1-3, with a tentative D call TRBD1 (6 bases). This CDR3 has 13 residues. Trimming removed 3 bases at V and 7 bases at J, with 13 bases between. CDR1 is DFQATT, CDR2 SNEGSKA, per germline (reference sequence). The CDR3: CSASLGAPNTIYF. In DNA form, the CDR3 reads TGCAGTGCTAGTTTGGGGGCTCCGAACACCATATATTTT.

This clonotype was counted only a few times. V gene TRBV18 combines with J gene TRBJ1-2; possibly TRBD1 for D (5 bases). The CDR3 runs to 13 residues. With 2 bases removed from V and 8 bases from J, the gap between germline ends came to 12 bases. CDR1 KGHSH and CDR2 LQKENI come from the germline V gene. Here the CDR3 reads CASSPGDWEGYTF. CDR3 bases: TGTGCCAGCTCACCAGGGGACTGGGAAGGCTACACCTTC.

This clonotype was seen at least ten times. The CDR3 is CASSRDGYTF. The CDR3 DNA reads as TGTGCCAGCAGCAGGGATGGCTACACCTTC. The rearrangement joins TRBV28 to TRBJ1-2; possible D gene TRBD1, 5 bases. CDR1 and CDR2 from the germline V gene are MDHEN and SYDVKM. The CDR3 is made up of 10 amino acids. V dropped 6 bases and J dropped 6 bases, with 5 bases sitting between them.

This chain joins TRBV30 and TRBJ1-1; the match to TRBD1 covers 8 bases. Trimming cost V 3 bases and J 4 bases; bases outside gene matches: 4. Germline CDR1 and CDR2: GTSNPN and SVGIG (reference sequence). This CDR3 spans 13 amino acids. The CDR3 DNA is TGTGCCTGGAGCTACAGGGGGGGCACTGAAGCTTTCTTT. It encodes CAWSYRGGTEAFF.

The genes are TRBV6-5 and TRBJ2-1; either TRBD1 or TRBD2 may supply D (6 bases each). V lost 6 bases, J lost 6 bases, and 18 bases lay in between. The germline V gene encodes CDR1 MNHEY and CDR2 SVGAGI. This CDR3 spans 15 amino acids. CDR3 region: CASREYRAAGNEQFF. The CDR3 region has the DNA TGTGCCAGCAGGGAATACAGGGCAGCGGGCAATGAGCAGTTCTTC.

The chain is built from TRBV7-8 and TRBJ2-2; D unclear. This CDR3 contains 14 residues. Trimming removed 4 bases from V and 0 bases from J, with 6 bases in between. Germline CDR1 is SGHVS and CDR2 is FQNEAQ. The CDR3 DNA reads as TGTGCCAGCAGCTACGAGGCGAACACCGGGGAGCTGTTTTTT. This sequence encodes CASSYEANTGELFF.

The V and J genes are TRBV4-3 and TRBJ2-3; 8 nucleotides align to TRBD2. The CDR3 runs 18 residues. After removal of 0 bases from V and 5 bases from J, the junction contained 13 bases not matched to a gene. CDR1 and CDR2 (germline): LGHNA, YSLEER. This CDR3 reads CASSQDGMRGAFLDTQYF. As DNA, the CDR3 is TGCGCCAGCAGCCAAGATGGGATGCGGGGGGCCTTTTTAGATACGCAGTATTTT.

This clonotype appeared a few times. The CDR3 DNA is TGTGCCAGCAGTGACCCCCCATTGGGGCAGTACTTC. Protein: CASSDPPLGQYF. The chain carries TRBV2 and TRBJ2-7; unclear D gene. Germline CDR1 and CDR2: SNHLY and FYNNEI. Trimming shortened V by 3 bases and J by 9 bases, and 12 bases separated the two germline ends. The CDR3 is made up of 12 amino acids.

This clonotype turned up a few times. The chain uses TRBV7-9 and TRBJ2-7; the D is unclear. V was trimmed by 5 bases and J by 7 bases, leaving 21 bases between them. The CDR3 is 15 residues long. Germline values: CDR1 SEHNR, CDR2 FQNEAQ (reference sequence). The CDR3 coding sequence is TGTGCCAGCAGCCCCCGCTTATCAGCCTTGATTGAGCAGTACTTC. Translating gives CASSPRLSALIEQYF.

A few counts support this clonotype. The rearrangement joins TRBV24-1 to TRBJ2-7; D may be TRBD2 (5 bases). V was cut by 4 bases and J by 4 bases, with 13 bases left in between. Germline CDR1 KGHDR, CDR2 SFDVKD. CDR3 length equals 14 residues. This CDR3 reads CATSDIEGSYEQYF. CDR3 in DNA: TGTGCCACCAGTGACATAGAAGGGAGTTACGAGCAGTACTTC.

Points on this clonotype: The junction does not match germline at one end; this may be a read error. The chain carries TRBV3-1 and TRBJ2-2, with TRBD1 as a possible D gene (5 bases). This CDR3 contains 12 residues. The V gene's germline CDR1 is LGHDT and CDR2 YNNKEL (reference sequence). CDR3 DNA: TGTGCCAGCAGCCTAGATACAGGCAGCGTGGTTTTT. Amino acid sequence: CASSLDTGSVVF.

The V gene is TRBV7-2, the J gene TRBJ2-7; maybe TRBD1 (6 bases). This CDR3 has 15 residues. V was shortened by 1 base and J by 1 base, with 11 bases between the two germline ends. Germline CDR1 and CDR2: SGHTA and FQGNSA. DNA of the CDR3: TGTGCCAGCAGCTTAGAGGGGGTCGGGTCCTACGAGCAGTACGTC. Translated, it gives CASSLEGVGSYEQYV.

This clonotype was counted a few times. The chain has TRBV7-3 and TRBJ2-5; D possibly uses TRBD1 or TRBD2 (6 bases each). Per germline, CDR1 SGHTA and CDR2 FQGTGA. V lost 0 bases and J 4 bases, leaving 18 bases between the germline ends. This CDR3 has 17 amino acids. CDR3 nucleotides: TGTGCCAGCAGCTTAACAGGGGGAGGATTCGAGGGAGAGACCCAGTACTTC. Its protein product is CASSLTGGGFEGETQYF.

This clonotype was observed a few times. This chain joins TRBV25-1 and TRBJ2-3; 14 nucleotides agree with TRBD2. Germline lookup yields CDR1 MGHDK and CDR2 SYGVNS. V lost 3 bases to trimming and J lost 0 bases; unmatched junction nucleotides: 17. This CDR3 is 22 amino acids long. The CDR3 DNA reads TGTGCCAGCAGTGAGGGACTAGCGGGAGCGAAACTAATCCCTACTAGCACAGATACGCAGTATTTT. Its translation: CASSEGLAGAKLIPTSTDTQYF.

This clonotype was seen a few times. The genes are TRBV7-3 and TRBJ1-5, with D unresolved. V lost 2 bases, J lost 2 bases, and 7 bases lay in between. Germline CDR1 and CDR2: SGHTA and FQGTGA. This CDR3 has 14 residues. The CDR3 DNA follows: TGTGCCAGCAGCTTATACGAGGGCAATCAGCCCCAGCATTTT. Protein sequence: CASSLYEGNQPQHF.

The chain joins TRBV6-6 to TRBJ2-7; the match to TRBD1 covers 8 bases. This CDR3 has 14 amino acids. J lost 1 base, V lost 9 bases, and 8 bases had no gene match. In germline, CDR1 is MNHNY, CDR2 SVGAGI (reference sequence). The CDR3 region has the DNA TGTGCCAGTTCAGACAGGGGTGTTTCCTACGAGCAGTACTTC. Amino acid sequence: CASSDRGVSYEQYF.

The chain is built from TRBV15 and TRBJ1-6; a weak D match, TRBD1 (5 bases). CDR1 is LNHNV and CDR2 is YYDKDF in the germline V gene (reference sequence). The CDR3 is made up of 14 amino acids. V shed 5 bases and J shed 9 bases, with 14 bases lying between them. CDR3 residues: CATSPQVDGSPLHF. Here the CDR3 DNA reads TGTGCCACCAGCCCACAGGTAGATGGTTCACCCCTCCACTTT.

There are a few counts of this clonotype. The rearrangement uses TRBV27 and TRBJ2-1; TRBD2 might be the D (5 bases). Germline V gene lookup returns CDR1 MNHEY and CDR2 SMNVEV (reference sequence). Trimming left V 4 bases short and J 6 bases short, with 16 bases between. The CDR3 has 15 amino acids. The CDR3: CASSSLGGQANEQFF. The CDR3 region has the DNA TGTGCCAGCAGTTCCCTAGGAGGTCAAGCCAATGAGCAGTTCTTC.